This is a list of T cell receptor beta chains from one sample in a study of breast tumors, draining lymph nodes, adjacent tissues. From the multiplex PCR reads, TCRdb called clonotypes with MiXCR, one entry per CDR3 protein. Of around 130,000 distinct CDR3 sequences in the sample, approximately 21% were seen once. The sample was axillary lymph node tissue. Every receptor here comes from a female donor with breast cancer. Some clones in this sample may be carry-over from other donors' samples. Both conserved end residues are part of each CDR3. Fields, in order: clone size, V gene, J gene, D gene, CDR3 DNA, CDR3 protein. A D gene is named only where the DNA matches it firmly. Part of the rows lack a size; the others show once, few, many or a class for expanded clones.

many,TRBV27,TRBJ1-6,TRBD1,TGTGCCAGCAGTGGACAGGGTTCTTCACCCCTCCACTTT,CASSGQGSSPLHF
many,TRBV10-1,TRBJ2-1,TRBD2,TGCGCCAGCAGTGAGCTTAGCGGGAGCTCCTACAATGAGCAGTTCTTC,CASSELSGSSYNEQFF
many,TRBV20-1,TRBJ2-7,TRBD2,TGCAGTGCTAGAGATCCGGGACTAGCGGGACGCTACGAGCAGTACTTC,CSARDPGLAGRYEQYF
many,TRBV5-5,TRBJ1-3,TRBD1,TGTGCCAGCAGCGTCGACAGGGGCTCTGGAAACACCATATATTTT,CASSVDRGSGNTIYF
many,TRBV6-5,TRBJ2-1,NA,TGTGCCAGCAGTGAAAGGCCCAATGAGCAGTTCTTC,CASSERPNEQFF
NA,TRBV3-1,TRBJ2-5,TRBD2,TGTGCCAGCAGCCAAGAGACTAGCGGGAGGGCTTCGGAGACCCAGTACTTC,CASSQETSGRASETQYF
many,TRBV2,TRBJ2-3,NA,TGTGCCAGCAGTGTCCTTCAGGGAACAGATACGCAGTATTTT,CASSVLQGTDTQYF
many,TRBV4-1,TRBJ1-6,TRBD1,TGCGCCAGCAGCCAAGCCCAGGGGGCTTCGAATTCACCCCTCCACTTT,CASSQAQGASNSPLHF
many,TRBV11-2,TRBJ1-6,NA,TGTGCCAGCAGCTTAGACGGCAGGGAGTTCTCGCGCTCCTATAATTCACCCCTCCACTTT,CASSLDGREFSRSYNSPLHF
many,TRBV2,TRBJ2-5,NA,TGTGCCAGCAGTGAAAAGATGCGACTAGGGGCCGAACAGACCCAGTACTTC,CASSEKMRLGAEQTQYF
NA,TRBV28,TRBJ1-3,NA,NA,CASILGRGSTIYF
many,TRBV29-1,TRBJ2-1,NA,TGCAGCGTTCAGCCCACCTTCGGTAGTAAGTACAATGAGCAGTTCTTC,CSVQPTFGSKYNEQFF
many,TRBV25-1,TRBJ2-1,NA,TGTGCCAGCAGTGGTGCGGGAAGCTCCTACAATGAGCAGTTCTTC,CASSGAGSSYNEQFF
NA,TRBV28,TRBJ2-7,NA,TGTGCCAGCAGTCCCCCCCCCCCACGACTATACGAGCAGTACTTC,CASSPPPPRLYEQYF
NA,TRBV6-5,TRBJ2-7,TRBD1,TGTGCCAGCAGCCTCTCAGGGAGACCGGGACAGGGTTCTTACGAGCAGTACTTC,CASSLSGRPGQGSYEQYF
many,TRBV19,TRBJ2-5,TRBD2,TGTGCCAGTAGTTCGAGCGGGAGTTGGGAGACCCAGTACTTC,CASSSSGSWETQYF
many,TRBV14,TRBJ1-2,TRBD1,TGTGCCAGCAGCCGAGGACAGGGGGCCGGAGGCTACACCTTC,CASSRGQGAGGYTF
few,TRBV4-1,TRBJ1-1,NA,TGCGCCAGCAGCCAAGATTACATCGGAGCTTTCTTT,CASSQDYIGAFF
many,TRBV27,TRBJ1-5,NA,TGTGCCAGCAGTTCACAGGGAAGCAATCAGCCCCAGCATTTT,CASSSQGSNQPQHF
many,TRBV20-1,TRBJ2-5,NA,TGCAGTGTTAAGGCCAGGGGAGAGACCCAGTACTTC,CSVKARGETQYF
many,TRBV24-1,TRBJ2-7,NA,TGTGCCACCAGTGACCCGGACAGTCCCCGGCCATACGAGCAGTACTTC,CATSDPDSPRPYEQYF
NA,TRBV27,TRBJ1-3,NA,TGTGCCAGCAGTTCCGGACACGCTGGAAACACCATATATTTT,CASSSGHAGNTIYF
many,TRBV7-2,TRBJ2-3,TRBD1,TGTGCCAGCAGCTCAAGGACAGGGCCGGATACGCAGTATTTT,CASSSRTGPDTQYF
many,TRBV18,TRBJ1-2,TRBD1,TGTGCCAGCTCACCGGTAACAGGGGAATCGATGGGCTACACCTTC,CASSPVTGESMGYTF
NA,TRBV4-1,TRBJ2-7,NA,TGCGCCAGCAGCCGGGACTTTGCCTACGAGCAGTACTTC,CASSRDFAYEQYF
many,TRBV6-6,TRBJ2-1,TRBD2,TGTGCCAGCAGTTCGCCGGGGCCAAGACTAGCGGGGAGCTCCTACAATGAGCAGTTCTTC,CASSSPGPRLAGSSYNEQFF
many,TRBV27,TRBJ2-7,NA,TGTGCCAGCAGTATAAGACGAGCCTACGAGCAGTACTTC,CASSIRRAYEQYF
many,TRBV19,TRBJ1-2,NA,TGTGCCAGTAGTATAGATGACGGCTATGGCTACACCTTC,CASSIDDGYGYTF
many,TRBV6-1,TRBJ2-2,NA,TGTGCCAGCGCGGGCAACCTCCGCGCCGGGGAGCTGTTTTTT,CASAGNLRAGELFF
many,TRBV19,TRBJ1-6,NA,TGTGCCAGTAGCCTGGACAGAAATTCACCCCTCCACTTT,CASSLDRNSPLHF
many,TRBV28,TRBJ2-7,TRBD2,TGTGCCAGCAGTTTGGGGCTAGCGGGAGGTAGGGCCTACGAGCAGTACTTC,CASSLGLAGGRAYEQYF
many,TRBV20-1,TRBJ2-7,TRBD2,TGCAGTGCTAGAGCTAGCGGGAGTGGGAACGAGCAGTACTTC,CSARASGSGNEQYF
many,TRBV12-3/TRBV12-4,TRBJ2-3,NA,TGTGCCAGCAAATTGGACAGGGGGAGGGAAATGCGACTAGCGGCTAACGGGACAGATACGCAGTATTTT,CASKLDRGREMRLAANGTDTQYF
many,TRBV9,TRBJ2-6,NA,TGTGCCAGCAGCGTATTCCCGCCTGGAGGGGCCAACGTCCTGACTTTC,CASSVFPPGGANVLTF
NA,TRBV28,TRBJ1-2,NA,TGTGCCAGCAGTCCCCCAGGGAGGGTGTATGGCTACACCTTC,CASSPPGRVYGYTF
many,TRBV7-3,TRBJ2-1,NA,TGTGCCAGCAGCTCGCCGACAACCTTTGAGCAGTTCTTC,CASSSPTTFEQFF
many,TRBV20-1,TRBJ2-1,NA,TGCAGTGCTACCAACCGGGGGGCGGGTTCCTACAATGAGCAGTTCTTC,CSATNRGAGSYNEQFF
many,TRBV7-8,TRBJ1-3,NA,TGTGCCAGCAGCTTCCCCGGGGGAAACACCATATATTTT,CASSFPGGNTIYF
NA,TRBV28,TRBJ1-2,NA,TGTGCCAGCGGTCCCGGGGGACCCTGCTATGGCTACACCTTC,CASGPGGPCYGYTF
many,TRBV7-6,TRBJ2-7,TRBD1,TGTGCCAGCAGCTTAGGACAGGGGAACGAGCAGTACTTC,CASSLGQGNEQYF
NA,TRBV19,TRBJ2-3,TRBD2,TGTGCCAGTAGCGGACTAGCGGGCAACACAGATACGCAGTATTTT,CASSGLAGNTDTQYF
many,TRBV7-9,TRBJ1-2,NA,TGTGCCAGCAGGCTGGGGACCAACGGGGGCTACACCTTC,CASRLGTNGGYTF
many,TRBV10-2,TRBJ2-5,TRBD2,TGCGCCAGCAGTGACCCGACTAAGACTAGCGGGAGACAGACCCAGTACTTC,CASSDPTKTSGRQTQYF
many,TRBV5-8,TRBJ2-7,NA,TGTGCCAGCAGCTCGGCGGGGCAAACCTACGAGCAGTACTTC,CASSSAGQTYEQYF
many,TRBV3-1,TRBJ2-7,TRBD2,TGTGCCAGCAGCCGCGCGGGAGGATCCTACGAGCAGTACTTC,CASSRAGGSYEQYF
NA,TRBV25-1,TRBJ2-2,NA,TGTGCCAGCCGTGGGGGTAGAACCGGGGAGCTGTTTTTT,CASRGGRTGELFF
few,TRBV15,TRBJ2-4,TRBD2,TGTGCCACCAGCAACTCAGCGGGAGATAGAAACATTCAGTACTTC,CATSNSAGDRNIQYF
many,TRBV7-2,TRBJ1-5,NA,TGTGCCAGCGGTCGGGGGGGGCGCGATCAGCCCCAGCATTTT,CASGRGGRDQPQHF
many,TRBV19,TRBJ2-3,TRBD2,TGTGCCAGTAGTACTACCCCCCAGGGACTAGCGGGACGCACAGATACGCAGTATTTT,CASSTTPQGLAGRTDTQYF
many,TRBV5-5,TRBJ2-7,TRBD2,TGTGCCAGCAGCTTCCCCGGGACTAGCGGGAGCGAGCAGTACTTC,CASSFPGTSGSEQYF
many,TRBV6-1,TRBJ1-4,NA,TGTGCCAGCAGTGAATTGGGGAGAGGTGAAAAACTGTTTTTT,CASSELGRGEKLFF
NA,TRBV28,TRBJ2-1,TRBD2,TGTGCCAGCAGGACCTCGGGGGGGGGAAATTACAATGAGCAGTTCTTC,CASRTSGGGNYNEQFF
many,TRBV30,TRBJ2-7,NA,TGTGCCTGGAGTGTAGCTGTGGACTACGAGCAGTACTTC,CAWSVAVDYEQYF